This T cell receptor (beta chain) is drawn from a study of radiotherapy plus CTLA-4 blockade in lung cancer. Study summary: Objective response rate was around 20%; disease control rate, 25% to 35%. Study-level points and caveats: Early clone dynamics of blood T cells, plus interferon-beta, reportedly predicted response best. The study found tumor-derived TCR clones expanded in blood after radiotherapy plus ipilimumab.

Focal radiation and CTLA-4 blockade (ipilimumab) were tested in chemo-refractory metastatic non-small-cell lung cancer patients. Profiling relied on immunoSEQ multiplex PCR, and the TCRdb table lists in-frame clones only, not all of them. Of tens of thousands of clones listed, around 74% are singletons. As regards this clone: Its antigen is not known.

Trimming took 3 bases from V and 0 from J, leaving 12 bases between them. The CDR3 contains 16 residues. Germline assignment: CDR1 MDHEN and CDR2 SYDVKM. This receptor was obtained from a human donor with non-small cell lung cancer that progressed on radiotherapy plus ipilimumab. The sequencing used peripheral blood, collected from a patient treated with radiotherapy plus ipilimumab. V usage is TRBV28 and J usage is TRBJ1-5; D call uncertain. As DNA, the CDR3 is TGTGCCAGCAGTTTCCATTTTGATGATAGCAATCAGCCCCAGCATTTT. Residues: CASSFHFDDSNQPQHF.